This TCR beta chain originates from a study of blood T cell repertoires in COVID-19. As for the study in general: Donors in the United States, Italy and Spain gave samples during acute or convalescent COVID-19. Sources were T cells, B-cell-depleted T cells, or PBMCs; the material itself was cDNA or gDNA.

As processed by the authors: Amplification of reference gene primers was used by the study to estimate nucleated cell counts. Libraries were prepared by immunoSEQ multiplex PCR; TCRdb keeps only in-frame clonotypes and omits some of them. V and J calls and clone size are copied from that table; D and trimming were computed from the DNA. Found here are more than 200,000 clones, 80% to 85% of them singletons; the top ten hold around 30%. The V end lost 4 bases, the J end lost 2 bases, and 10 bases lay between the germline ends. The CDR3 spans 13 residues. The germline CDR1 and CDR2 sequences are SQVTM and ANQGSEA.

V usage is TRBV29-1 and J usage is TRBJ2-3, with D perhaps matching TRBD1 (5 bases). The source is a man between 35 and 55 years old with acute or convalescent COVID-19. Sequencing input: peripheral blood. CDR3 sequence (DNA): TGCAGCGTTGGGGGCAAAGTCACAGATACGCAGTATTTT. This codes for CSVGGKVTDTQYF.